Shown below are 20 T cell receptor beta chains from a single sample sequenced in a study of blood T cell repertoires in COVID-19. This table comes from immunoSEQ multiplex PCR, and its TCRdb copy is limited to in-frame clones, with some not included. The table has 80,000 or so clones, approximately 80% seen once. Input material: peripheral blood. These receptors all come from a human donor in a cohort sampled during active COVID-19.

The V and J genes are TRBV18 and TRBJ1-2, with a weak D call TRBD1 (6 bases). CDR3 length: 16 residues. Trimming removed 3 bases from V and 8 bases from J, with 22 bases in between. Germline-derived CDR1 and CDR2 are KGHSH and LQKENI. The CDR3 nucleotides read TGTGCCAGCTCACCGAGGCAAGAACTGGGGGCGCCCGGCTACACCTTC. It translates to CASSPRQELGAPGYTF.

This rearrangement joins TRBV5-1 to TRBJ2-1; 10 bases align to TRBD2. V lost 2 bases and J lost 6; bases outside the gene matches: 5. The CDR3 sequence is 15 residues long. Germline V gives CDR1 SGHRS, CDR2 YFSETQ. The CDR3 spells CASSLTSGAPNEQFF. In DNA form, the CDR3 reads TGCGCCAGCAGCTTAACTAGCGGGGCCCCCAATGAGCAGTTCTTC. Based on the CDR3 plus reference TRBV5-1 and TRBJ2-1, the full variable domain is KAGVTQTPRYLIKTRGQQVTLSCSPISGHRSVSWYQQTPGQGLQFLFEYFSETQRNKGNFPGRFSGRQFSNSRSEMNVSTLELGDSALYLCASSLTSGAPNEQFFGPGTRLTVL.

V gene TRBV6-1 combines with J gene TRBJ2-4, with 12 bases identical to TRBD1. Germline V CDR1 and CDR2: MNHNS, SASEGT. The CDR3 contains 18 residues. Germline trimming cut 0 bases from V and 7 bases from J; bases unmatched to any gene: 10. In DNA, the CDR3 is TGTGCCAGCAGTGAAGCCGGGACAGGGGGCTGGGGTGGGAACATTCAGTACTTC. Translating it yields CASSEAGTGGWGGNIQYF.

The chain joins TRBV7-2 to TRBJ2-2; the match to TRBD1 covers 9 bases. J gave up 1 base and V 5 bases, and 5 bases lay outside the gene matches. The CDR3 has 16 residues. Germline V gives CDR1 SGHTA, CDR2 FQGNSA. The CDR3 spells CASSLQGAGNTGELFF. Written as DNA, the CDR3 is TGTGCCAGCAGCCTACAGGGGGCTGGGAACACCGGGGAGCTGTTTTTT.

CDR3 sequence: CASSPTAGGEYEQYF. The CDR3 bases are TGCGCCAGCAGCCCAACAGCGGGGGGGGAATACGAGCAGTACTTC. V and J are TRBV5-1 and TRBJ2-7; 10 positions agree with TRBD2. V dropped 4 bases and J dropped 4; count of bases not matched to a gene: 8. Germline values: CDR1 SGHRS, CDR2 YFSETQ. The CDR3 has 15 amino acids.

This sequence joins TRBV18 and TRBJ1-5, with TRBD1 matching 8 bases. In germline, CDR1 is KGHSH, CDR2 LQKENI. The CDR3 totals 16 residues. J was trimmed by 1 base and V by 1 base; bases with no gene match: 3. The CDR3: CASSPQQGGSNQPQHF. The CDR3 DNA sequence: TGTGCCAGCTCACCACAACAGGGGGGGAGCAATCAGCCCCAGCATTTT.

The chain carries TRBV5-1 and TRBJ1-3; D unresolved. Germline V gene data show CDR1 as SGHRS and CDR2 as YFSETQ. The CDR3 is 15 amino acids. V gave up 5 bases and J gave up 2 bases, with 14 bases separating them. The CDR3 nucleotides are TGCGCCAGCAGTTCCGGGGTTCCCGCTGGAAACACCATATATTTT. It translates to CASSSGVPAGNTIYF.

The V call is TRBV7-9, the J call TRBJ2-2; 8 bases fit TRBD1. The CDR3 sequence is 15 residues long. Losses at the gene ends were 10 bases for V and 5 bases for J; bases not matched to a gene: 12. Germline V gives CDR1 SEHNR, CDR2 FQNEAQ (reference sequence). The CDR3 reads CAISSGTGGTGELFF. The CDR3 DNA reads TGTGCCATCTCCTCCGGGACAGGAGGGACCGGGGAGCTGTTTTTT.

The rearrangement joins TRBV4-1 to TRBJ2-7, with 7 bases aligning to TRBD2. V trimming: 3 bases; J trimming: 1 base; junction bases outside the gene matches: 9. The CDR3 length is 16 residues. The germline gives CDR1 MGHRA, CDR2 YSYEKL. CDR3 amino acids: CASSHQGLMTSYEQYF. The CDR3 coding sequence is TGCGCCAGCAGCCACCAGGGACTAATGACTTCCTACGAGCAGTACTTC.

The chain uses TRBV5-6 and TRBJ1-2; D remains ambiguous. The germline gives CDR1 SGHDT, CDR2 YYEEEE. V was shortened by 4 bases and J by 4 bases, with 11 bases between the two germline ends. The length of the CDR3 is 13 residues. CDR3 DNA sequence: TGTGCCAGCAGCGGGAGGTCCTCCTATGGCTACACCTTC. It specifies CASSGRSSYGYTF.

The J gene is TRBJ1-2, the V gene TRBV9, with 8 bases aligning to TRBD1. CDR1 and CDR2 (germline): SGDLS, YYNGEE. The CDR3 sequence is 15 residues long. V trimming: 0 bases; J trimming: 5 bases; junction bases outside the gene matches: 6. CDR3 protein: CASSVGTGGSYGYTF. For the CDR3, the DNA is TGTGCCAGCAGCGTAGGAACAGGGGGGTCGTATGGCTACACCTTC.

The gene calls are TRBV5-6 and TRBJ2-2; a possible D gene is TRBD2 (5 bases). Trimming cost V 4 bases and J 5 bases, with 15 bases left between them. This CDR3 has 15 amino acids. Germline V lookup: CDR1 SGHDT, CDR2 YYEEEE. The CDR3 sequence: CASSSLLRRTGELFF. The CDR3 DNA is TGTGCCAGCAGCAGCTTGTTGAGGAGGACCGGGGAGCTGTTTTTT.

The chain joins TRBV11-2 to TRBJ2-2, with 7 bases matching TRBD1. V was pared by 4 bases and J by 4 bases, with 3 bases of the junction left unmatched. The germline V gene encodes CDR1 SGHAT and CDR2 FQNNGV. The CDR3 contains 14 residues. In DNA, the CDR3 is TGTGCCAGCAGCTCTGACAGGGTCACCGGGGAGCTGTTTTTT. It codes for CASSSDRVTGELFF.

The chain carries TRBV6-6 and TRBJ2-1, with TRBD2 identical over 12 bases. The V gene's germline CDR1 is MNHNY and CDR2 SVGAGI (reference sequence). CDR3 size: 16 residues. With 2 bases clipped from V and 7 bases from J, the junction kept 6 bases outside the gene matches. CDR3 amino acids: CASSYPGLAGLNEQFF. The DNA of the CDR3 is TGTGCCAGCAGTTACCCCGGACTAGCGGGACTAAATGAGCAGTTCTTC.

The chain is built from TRBV29-1 and TRBJ2-3, with a tentative D call TRBD1 (5 bases). V was trimmed by 6 bases and J by 0 bases, leaving 10 bases between them. This CDR3 contains 13 residues. Germline V lookup: CDR1 SQVTM, CDR2 ANQGSEA. This chain's CDR3 is CSVQGVSTDTQYF. As DNA, the CDR3 is TGCAGCGTGCAAGGGGTTAGCACAGATACGCAGTATTTT.

This clone was seen once. This chain uses TRBV15 with TRBJ2-3; 9 bases line up with TRBD2. This CDR3 is built from 17 residues. J lost 4 bases, V lost 0 bases, and 8 bases had no gene match. The germline gives CDR1 LNHNV, CDR2 YYDKDF (reference sequence). The CDR3 bases are TGTGCCACCAGCAGAGACCCCGGTAGCGGGAGTTCAGATACGCAGTATTTT. Protein sequence: CATSRDPGSGSSDTQYF.

The chain is built from TRBV9 and TRBJ1-1, with 8 bases that match TRBD1. The CDR3 consists of 15 residues. With 3 bases clipped from V and 2 bases from J, the junction kept 6 bases outside the gene matches. CDR1 and CDR2 from the germline V gene are SGDLS and YYNGEE. The CDR3 reads CASSALGQGNTEAFF. For the CDR3, the DNA is TGTGCCAGCAGCGCCCTAGGACAGGGTAACACTGAAGCTTTCTTT.

The gene calls are TRBV27 and TRBJ2-7, with D unclear. Germline V gene data show CDR1 as MNHEY and CDR2 as SMNVEV (reference sequence). The V end was cut by 3 bases, the J end by 0 bases, with 9 bases between. This CDR3 is 14 amino acids long. The CDR3 protein is CASSFRGASYEQYF. In DNA form, the CDR3 reads TGTGCCAGCAGTTTTCGAGGTGCCTCCTACGAGCAGTACTTC.

The chain employs TRBV7-8 and TRBJ2-5, with 7 bases identical to TRBD2. There are 15 residues in the CDR3. CDR1 SGHVS and CDR2 FQNEAQ come from the germline V gene. V gave up 3 bases and J gave up 4 bases; unmatched junction bases: 8. The CDR3 DNA reads as TGTGCCAGCAGCTTCCCGGAGGGCGGGGGAGAGACCCAGTACTTC. Translating it yields CASSFPEGGGETQYF.

This clone was recorded once. The J gene is TRBJ2-5, the V gene TRBV5-5; maybe TRBD2 (5 bases). CDR1 is SGHKS and CDR2 is YYEKEE in the germline V gene (reference sequence). V was trimmed by 0 bases and J by 6 bases, leaving 9 bases between them. CDR3 length equals 13 residues. The CDR3 protein is CASSLEGEKTQYF. The DNA of the CDR3 is TGTGCCAGCAGCTTGGAGGGAGAGAAGACCCAGTACTTC.